The table lists the clone carrying this TCR beta chain with a few counts. Its antigen is unidentified. This sample is drawn from a study of T cell responses to AZD1222 COVID-19 vaccine. Study-wide points: Dominant at 160-218 and 743-854, vaccine-associated CD4 TCRs also spanned spike. The sample set comprised mostly white British donors with more females, and clonal diversity was possibly underestimated.

Libraries were prepared by immunoSEQ multiplex PCR; TCRdb keeps only in-frame clonotypes and omits some of them. The table includes nearly 110,000 clones, about 89% detected once. The material was peripheral blood, obtained 28 days after the second AZD1222 dose. The clonotype originates from an adult who received the AZD1222 COVID-19 vaccine.

The CDR3: CASREFRGRNIQYF. CDR3 DNA: TGTGCCAGCAGGGAATTCAGGGGGCGAAACATTCAGTACTTC. The gene calls are TRBV5-6 and TRBJ2-4, with TRBD1 matching 8 bases. The CDR3 extends over 14 amino acids. Germline lookup yields CDR1 SGHDT and CDR2 YYEEEE. Trimming at V came to 5 bases and at J to 6 bases, leaving 7 bases not matched to a gene.